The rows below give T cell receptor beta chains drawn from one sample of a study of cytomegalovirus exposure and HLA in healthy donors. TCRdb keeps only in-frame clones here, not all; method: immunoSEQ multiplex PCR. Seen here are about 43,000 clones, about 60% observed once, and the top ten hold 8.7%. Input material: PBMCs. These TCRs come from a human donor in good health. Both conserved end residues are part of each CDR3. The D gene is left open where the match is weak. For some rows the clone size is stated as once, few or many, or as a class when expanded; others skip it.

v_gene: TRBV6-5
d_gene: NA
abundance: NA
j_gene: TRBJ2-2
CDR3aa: CASSYQDTTRELFF
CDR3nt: TGTGCCAGCAGTTACCAGGACACTACCCGGGAGCTGTTTTTT

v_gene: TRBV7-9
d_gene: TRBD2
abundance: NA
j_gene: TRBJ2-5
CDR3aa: CASSLSRGGVHETQYF
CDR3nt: TGTGCCAGCAGCTTGTCCCGGGGGGGAGTTCACGAGACCCAGTACTTC

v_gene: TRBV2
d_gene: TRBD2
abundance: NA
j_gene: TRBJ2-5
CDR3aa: CASSISSGYGQETQYF
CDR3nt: TGTGCCAGCAGTATATCTAGCGGCTACGGTCAAGAGACCCAGTACTTC

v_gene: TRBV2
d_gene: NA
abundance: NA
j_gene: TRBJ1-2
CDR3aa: CASTSLRGNYGYTF
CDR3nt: TGTGCCAGCACTAGCCTCAGGGGTAACTATGGCTACACCTTC

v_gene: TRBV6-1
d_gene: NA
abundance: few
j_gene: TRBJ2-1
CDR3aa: CASSDVGFWEQFF
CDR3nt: TGTGCCAGCAGTGATGTCGGGTTCTGGGAGCAGTTCTTC

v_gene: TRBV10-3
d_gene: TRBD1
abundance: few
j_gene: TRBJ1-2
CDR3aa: CAISEGTGLAYGYTF
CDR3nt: TGTGCCATCAGTGAAGGGACAGGGTTAGCCTATGGCTACACCTTC

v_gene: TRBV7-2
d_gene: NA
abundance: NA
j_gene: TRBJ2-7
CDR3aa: CASSLASGDGYEQYF
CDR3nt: TGTGCCAGCAGCTTAGCCTCAGGGGACGGCTACGAGCAGTACTTC

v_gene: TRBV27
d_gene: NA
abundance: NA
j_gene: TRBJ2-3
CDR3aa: CASREWKSTDTQYF
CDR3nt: TGTGCCAGCAGGGAGTGGAAAAGCACAGATACGCAGTATTTT

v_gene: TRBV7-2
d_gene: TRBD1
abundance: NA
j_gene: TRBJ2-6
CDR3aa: CASSSYRGRSSGANVLTF
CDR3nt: TGTGCCAGCAGCTCGTACAGGGGTCGAAGCTCTGGGGCCAACGTCCTGACTTTC

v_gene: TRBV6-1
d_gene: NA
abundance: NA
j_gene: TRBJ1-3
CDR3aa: CASRARGSGNTIYF
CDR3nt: TGCGCCAGCAGGGCCCGGGGCTCTGGAAACACCATATATTTT

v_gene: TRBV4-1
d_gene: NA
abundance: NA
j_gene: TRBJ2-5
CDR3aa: CASRTDTLDSQETQYF
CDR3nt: TGCGCCAGCAGGACTGATACATTGGACAGTCAAGAGACCCAGTACTTC

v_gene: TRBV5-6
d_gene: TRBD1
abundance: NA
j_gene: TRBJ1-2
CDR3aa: CASSWAGQTIYGYTF
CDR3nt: TGTGCCAGCAGCTGGGCGGGACAGACGATTTATGGCTACACCTTC

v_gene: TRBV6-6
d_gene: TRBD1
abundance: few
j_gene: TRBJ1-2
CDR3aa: CASTTGGGYTF
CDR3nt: TGTGCCAGCACGACAGGGGGTGGCTACACCTTC

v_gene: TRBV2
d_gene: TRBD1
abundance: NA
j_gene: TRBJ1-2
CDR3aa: CASSYPGQYSNYGYTF
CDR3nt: TGTGCCAGCAGTTACCCGGGACAGTACTCTAACTATGGCTACACCTTC

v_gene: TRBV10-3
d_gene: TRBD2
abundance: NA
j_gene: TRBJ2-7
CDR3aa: CAISITGTSGGPSSYEQYF
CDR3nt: TGTGCCATCAGTATCACCGGGACTAGCGGGGGGCCCAGCTCCTACGAGCAGTACTTC

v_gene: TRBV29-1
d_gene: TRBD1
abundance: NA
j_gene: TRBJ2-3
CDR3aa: CSATTGEDTQYF
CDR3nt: TGCAGCGCTACCACAGGGGAAGATACGCAGTATTTT

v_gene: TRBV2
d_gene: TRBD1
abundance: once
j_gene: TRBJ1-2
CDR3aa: CASSRPGQGYENGYTF
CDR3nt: TGTGCCAGCAGTCGCCCGGGACAGGGGTATGAAAATGGCTACACCTTC

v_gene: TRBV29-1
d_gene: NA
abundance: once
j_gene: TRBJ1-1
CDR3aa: CSVAAGYTEAFF
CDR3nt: TGCAGCGTTGCGGCAGGGTACACTGAAGCTTTCTTT